These 22 T cell receptor beta chains were all obtained from the same sample, sequenced in a study of prognosis after radiotherapy for stage I lung cancer. By two-round multiplex PCR, the TCR beta CDR3 was amplified from genomic DNA. Primers targeting each individual TRBV and TRBJ gene were applied in first-round PCR. A single record per CDR3 protein comes from TCRdb applying MiXCR to the multiplex PCR reads. In the table there are about 27,000 distinct CDR3 sequences, 30% of which are singletons. The specimen comprised PBMCs, sampled before or after stereotactic body radiation therapy (not recorded which). These receptors came from a donor of 50 years or more with non-small cell lung cancer.

In its sample, this clonotype was seen many times. The chain employs TRBV19 and TRBJ1-5; possibly TRBD1 for D (6 bases). The germline CDR1 and CDR2 sequences are LNHDA and SQIVND (reference sequence). The CDR3 loop spans 13 amino acids. Trimming left V 5 bases short and J 4 bases short, with 9 bases between. CDR3 sequence reads: CASSSQGNQPQHF. CDR3 bases: TGTGCCAGTAGTTCACAGGGAAATCAGCCCCAGCATTTT.

V gene TRBV7-9 combines with J gene TRBJ2-7, with D uncertain. Germline V lookup: CDR1 SEHNR, CDR2 FQNEAQ (reference sequence). This CDR3 spans 14 amino acids. V was cut by 5 bases and J by 3 bases, with 14 bases left in between. The CDR3 loop reads CASSVGPFSYEQYF. The DNA of the CDR3 is TGTGCCAGCAGCGTCGGACCGTTTAGCTACGAGCAGTACTTC.

This clonotype was counted ten times or more. V and J are TRBV10-3 and TRBJ1-3; TRBD1 matches 7 bases. The V gene's germline CDR1 is ENHRY and CDR2 SYGVKD. V was pared by 4 bases and J by 5 bases, with 2 bases of the junction left unmatched. The CDR3 extends over 13 amino acids. CDR3 coding DNA: TGTGCCATCAGTGGGGACAGAAGAAACACCATATATTTT. Its translation is CAISGDRRNTIYF.

The chain couples TRBV12-3 or TRBV12-4 to TRBJ1-2; 10 bases are shared with TRBD1. The V segment lost 5 bases and the J segment 7 bases; nucleotides outside the gene matches: 4. The CDR3 is 13 amino acids. The CDR3 protein is CASSATGGSGYTF. CDR3 bases: TGTGCCAGCAGTGCGACAGGGGGCTCTGGCTACACCTTC.

This clonotype was observed at least ten times. This rearrangement joins TRBV30 to TRBJ2-5; D may correspond to TRBD1 or TRBD2 (5 bases each). This CDR3 is 13 amino acids long. The germline V gene has CDR1 GTSNPN and CDR2 SVGIG (reference sequence). Trimming removed 5 bases from V and 0 bases from J, with 10 bases in between. The CDR3 region has the DNA TGTGCCTGGTCAGGGAGCAACCAAGAGACCCAGTACTTC. This codes for CAWSGSNQETQYF.

This clonotype was picked up many times. The chain couples TRBV20-1 to TRBJ1-1, with 7 positions matching TRBD1. The CDR3 is 14 residues long. CDR1 is DFQATT, CDR2 SNEGSKA, per germline (reference sequence). After removal of 2 bases from V and 4 bases from J, the junction contained 7 bases not matched to a gene. The CDR3 here is CSARSTGAGTEAFF. For the CDR3, the DNA is TGCAGTGCTAGATCAACAGGGGCAGGCACTGAAGCTTTCTTT.

This clonotype is classed as medium-sized. The chain recombines TRBV5-6 with TRBJ1-2; 8 nucleotides agree with TRBD1. CDR1 SGHDT and CDR2 YYEEEE come from the germline V gene. CDR3 length: 14 amino acids. Trimming cost V 4 bases and J 5 bases; bases outside gene matches: 7. Here the CDR3 DNA reads TGTGCCAGCAGCCGACCGACAGGGGTTTATGGCTACACCTTC. Protein product: CASSRPTGVYGYTF.

This clonotype was seen more than once but under ten times. The chain is built from TRBV5-4 and TRBJ2-7, with D unresolved. This CDR3 has 12 amino acids. Trimming shortened V by 1 base and J by 4 bases, and 6 bases separated the two germline ends. The germline gives CDR1 SGHNT, CDR2 YYREEE (reference sequence). The CDR3 DNA follows: TGTGCCAGCAGCTTGTGGCAGTACGAGCAGTACTTC. It specifies CASSLWQYEQYF.

This clonotype was seen at least ten times. The V and J genes are TRBV11-2 and TRBJ1-4; D is perhaps TRBD1 (6 bases). The germline gives CDR1 SGHAT, CDR2 FQNNGV. This CDR3 has 14 amino acids. V was cut by 5 bases and J by 8 bases, with 15 bases left in between. The CDR3 loop is CASSPGVFGEKLFF. As DNA, the CDR3 is TGTGCCAGCAGCCCAGGGGTTTTTGGGGAAAAACTGTTTTTT. Based on the CDR3 plus reference TRBV11-2 and TRBJ1-4, the full variable domain is EAGVAQSPRYKIIEKRQSVAFWCNPISGHATLYWYQQILGQGPKLLIQFQNNGVVDDSQLPKDRFSAERLKGVDSTLKIQPAKLEDSAVYLCASSPGVFGEKLFFGSGTQLSVL.

The sample holds many counts of this clonotype. CDR3 residues: CASSFLIGFQETQYF. CDR3 DNA: TGTGCCAGCAGCTTCCTGATCGGCTTCCAAGAGACCCAGTACTTC. The V gene is TRBV7-9, the J gene TRBJ2-5; D unresolved. The CDR3 runs to 15 residues. The germline gives CDR1 SEHNR, CDR2 FQNEAQ (reference sequence). V dropped 3 bases and J dropped 1 base, with 12 bases sitting between them. Full variable domain (remainder filled in from reference TRBV7-9 and TRBJ2-5): DTGVSQNPRHKITKRGQNVTFRCDPISEHNRLYWYRQTLGQGPEFLTYFQNEAQLEKSRLLSDRFSAERPKGSFSTLEIQRTEQGDSAMYLCASSFLIGFQETQYFGPGTRLLVL.

In regard to this clonotype: A clone one base away is much larger, so this may be a read error. V is TRBV4-1 and J is TRBJ2-7, with 7 bases that match TRBD1. Germline CDR1 is MGHRA and CDR2 is YSYEKL. The CDR3 is 17 amino acids. The CDR3 nucleotides read TGCGCCAGCGGCCAGCAAGAGTCTTGGACAGGAACCTACGAGCAGTACTTC. As protein: CASGQQESWTGTYEQYF.

This clonotype was detected only once. This chain uses TRBV20-1 with TRBJ2-7, with TRBD2 matching over 13 bases. V lost 4 bases to trimming and J lost 5 bases; unmatched junction nucleotides: 11. The CDR3 extends over 16 amino acids. Germline V gene sequence: CDR1 DFQATT, CDR2 SNEGSKA (reference sequence). The DNA of the CDR3 is TGCAGTGCTATAATGACCGGGACTAGCGGGAAGGACGAGCAGTACTTC. Translated: CSAIMTGTSGKDEQYF.

This clonotype was seen repeatedly, ten times or more. CDR3 nucleotides: TGTGCCAGCTTATCATTTCTAGGGGATGGCTACACCTTC. The encoded protein is CASLSFLGDGYTF. The chain links TRBV18 to TRBJ1-2, with D maybe TRBD1 (5 bases). CDR1 KGHSH and CDR2 LQKENI come from the germline V gene. This CDR3 spans 13 amino acids. V lost 7 bases and J lost 6, with 15 bases in between.

In this sample, this clonotype turned up many times. V is TRBV7-9 and J is TRBJ2-3; 11 nucleotides match TRBD2. The trim removed 1 base at V and 4 bases at J, leaving 4 bases unmatched. The germline V gene encodes CDR1 SEHNR and CDR2 FQNEAQ (reference sequence). CDR3 size: 16 residues. CDR3 nucleotide sequence: TGTGCCAGCAGCTTAGGTAGCGGGAGGGCCCCAGATACGCAGTATTTT. Translating gives CASSLGSGRAPDTQYF.

The chain joins TRBV11-2 to TRBJ2-7, with no clear D. This CDR3 comprises 15 residues. Deletions cut 6 bases from V and 6 bases from J, with 21 bases between. Germline V gives CDR1 SGHAT, CDR2 FQNNGV. The CDR3 bases are TGTGCCAGCAGATTGAGATTAGAACGTATTTTCGAGCAGTACTTC. Its translation is CASRLRLERIFEQYF.

This clonotype was counted at least ten times. V and J are TRBV28 and TRBJ1-1; D may be TRBD1 (6 bases). Deletions cut 0 bases from V and 0 bases from J, with 17 bases between. The CDR3 has 18 residues. Germline values: CDR1 MDHEN, CDR2 SYDVKM. CDR3 nucleotide sequence: TGTGCCAGCAGTTTATGGGTTAGGGGGGGTTTCATGAACACTGAAGCTTTCTTT. As protein: CASSLWVRGGFMNTEAFF.

A remark on this clonotype: A far larger clone is one base from this, pointing to a likely read error. The V and J genes are TRBV6-9 and TRBJ2-7, with D perhaps matching TRBD1 (6 bases). The germline V and J ends were trimmed by 4 bases and 4 bases, with 17 bases remaining between them. Germline loops: CDR1 MNHGY, CDR2 SVAAGI. CDR3 size: 15 residues. The DNA of the CDR3 is TGTGCCAGCAGTTCGCATCAGGGGATTCCATACGAGCAGTACTTC. Its translation is CASSSHQGIPYEQYF.

This clonotype was observed many times. This sequence joins TRBV6-1 and TRBJ2-3; 7 nucleotides agree with TRBD1. V lost 5 bases and J lost 0; bases outside the gene matches: 11. Germline values: CDR1 MNHNS, CDR2 SASEGT. The CDR3 contains 17 residues. For the CDR3, the DNA is TGTGCCAGCAGTCAAGGAATGACAGGGTGGAGCACAGATACGCAGTATTTT. Residues: CASSQGMTGWSTDTQYF.

Ten or more counts support this clonotype. The chain combines TRBV2 with TRBJ1-3; D not certain. Germline values: CDR1 SNHLY, CDR2 FYNNEI. There are 18 residues in the CDR3. V lost 5 bases and J lost 0, with 20 bases in between. The CDR3 DNA sequence: TGTGCCAGCAGTTCTTTGCCGTCGGTTCTGGTCTCTGGAAACACCATATATTTT. Protein: CASSSLPSVLVSGNTIYF.

This clonotype was found a few times. A read error may explain this, as a much larger clone is one base away. The gene calls are TRBV27 and TRBJ2-3, with D perhaps matching TRBD2 (6 bases). The CDR3 spans 13 residues. Per germline, CDR1 MNHEY and CDR2 SMNVEV (reference sequence). The DNA of the CDR3 is TGTGCCGCCACTAGCCCGAGCACATATACGCAGTATTTT. Translating it yields CAATSPSTYTQYF.

This clonotype was detected many times. The rearrangement links TRBV11-2 to TRBJ2-1, with TRBD1 identical over 9 bases. Germline CDR1 SGHAT, CDR2 FQNNGV. V gave up 5 bases and J gave up 4 bases; unmatched junction bases: 6. CDR3 length: 15 residues. Here the CDR3 reads CASSVDRGSYNEQFF. CDR3 DNA sequence: TGTGCCAGCAGCGTCGACAGGGGGTCTTACAATGAGCAGTTCTTC.

This chain links TRBV6-1 with TRBJ1-1, with 7 bases fitting TRBD1. The CDR3 is 14 residues long. The V and J ends lost 6 bases and 6 bases, in that order; junction bases with no gene match: 10. Germline assignment: CDR1 MNHNS and CDR2 SASEGT. Here the CDR3 DNA reads TGTGCCAGCAGCTCCGGGACAGCTGACGCTGAAGCTTTCTTT. Protein sequence: CASSSGTADAEAFF.